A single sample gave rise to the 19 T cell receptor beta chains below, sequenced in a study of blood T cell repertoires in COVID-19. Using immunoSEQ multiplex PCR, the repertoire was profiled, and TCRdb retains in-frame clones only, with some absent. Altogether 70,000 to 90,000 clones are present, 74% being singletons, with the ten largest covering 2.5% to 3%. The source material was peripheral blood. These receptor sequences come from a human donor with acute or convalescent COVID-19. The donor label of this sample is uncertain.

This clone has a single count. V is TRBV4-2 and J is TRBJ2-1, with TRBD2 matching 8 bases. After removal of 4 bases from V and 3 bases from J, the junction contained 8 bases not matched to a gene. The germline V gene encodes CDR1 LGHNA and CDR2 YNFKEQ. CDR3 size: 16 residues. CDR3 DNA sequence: TGTGCCAGCAGCCTTGAGGCTAGCGGGTACTACAATGAGCAGTTCTTC. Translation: CASSLEASGYYNEQFF.

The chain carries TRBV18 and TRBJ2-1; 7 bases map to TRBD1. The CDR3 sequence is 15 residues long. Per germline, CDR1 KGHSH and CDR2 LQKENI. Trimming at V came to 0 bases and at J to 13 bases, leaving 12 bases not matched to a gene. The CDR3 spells CASSPPRTGEIPQFF. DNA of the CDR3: TGTGCCAGCTCACCACCCCGGACAGGAGAAATCCCACAGTTCTTC.

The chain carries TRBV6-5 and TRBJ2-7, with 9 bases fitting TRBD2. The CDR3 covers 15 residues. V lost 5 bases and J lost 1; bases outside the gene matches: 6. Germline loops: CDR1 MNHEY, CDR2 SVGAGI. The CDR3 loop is CASSPAGGSSYEQYV. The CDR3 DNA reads TGTGCCAGCAGTCCAGCGGGGGGATCTTCCTACGAGCAGTACGTC.

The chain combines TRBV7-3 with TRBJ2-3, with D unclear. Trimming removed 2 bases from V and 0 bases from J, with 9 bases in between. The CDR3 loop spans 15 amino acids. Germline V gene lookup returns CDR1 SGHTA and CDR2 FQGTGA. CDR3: CASSLLLRSTDTQYF. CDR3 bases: TGTGCCAGCAGCTTACTACTACGTAGCACAGATACGCAGTATTTT.

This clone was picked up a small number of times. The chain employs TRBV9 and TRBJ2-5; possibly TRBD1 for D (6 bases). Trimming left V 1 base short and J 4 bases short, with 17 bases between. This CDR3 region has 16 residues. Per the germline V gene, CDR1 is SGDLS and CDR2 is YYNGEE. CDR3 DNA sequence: TGTGCCAGCAGCGTAAGTGGTGGGTACAGGGCAGAGACCCAGTACTTC. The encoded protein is CASSVSGGYRAETQYF.

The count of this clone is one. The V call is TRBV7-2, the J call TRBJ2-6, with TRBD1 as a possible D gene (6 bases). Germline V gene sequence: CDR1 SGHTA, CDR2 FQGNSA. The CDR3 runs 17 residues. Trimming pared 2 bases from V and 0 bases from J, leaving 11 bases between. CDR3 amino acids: CASSLTGPLSGANVLTF. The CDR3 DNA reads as TGTGCCAGCAGCTTAACAGGGCCCCTCTCTGGGGCCAACGTCCTGACTTTC.

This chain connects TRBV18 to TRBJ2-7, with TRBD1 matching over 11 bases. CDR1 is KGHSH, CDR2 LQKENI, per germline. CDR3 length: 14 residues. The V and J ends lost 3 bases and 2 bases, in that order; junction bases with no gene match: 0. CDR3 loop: CASSPGQGAYEQYF. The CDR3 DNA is TGTGCCAGCTCACCGGGACAGGGGGCCTACGAGCAGTACTTC.

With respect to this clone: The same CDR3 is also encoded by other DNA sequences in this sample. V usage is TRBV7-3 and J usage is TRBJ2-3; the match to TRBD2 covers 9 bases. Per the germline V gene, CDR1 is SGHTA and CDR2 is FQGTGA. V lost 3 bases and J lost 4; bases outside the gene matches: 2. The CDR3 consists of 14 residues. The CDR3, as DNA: TGTGCCAGCAGCTTGGCGGGAGGGGCAGATACGCAGTATTTT. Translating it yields CASSLAGGADTQYF.

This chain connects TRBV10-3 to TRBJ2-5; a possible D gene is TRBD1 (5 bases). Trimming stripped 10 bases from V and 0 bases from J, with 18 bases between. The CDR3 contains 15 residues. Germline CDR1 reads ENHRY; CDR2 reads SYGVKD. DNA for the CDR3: TGTGCCACCGCTGTTACCCAGGGATACCAAGAGACCCAGTACTTC. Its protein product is CATAVTQGYQETQYF.

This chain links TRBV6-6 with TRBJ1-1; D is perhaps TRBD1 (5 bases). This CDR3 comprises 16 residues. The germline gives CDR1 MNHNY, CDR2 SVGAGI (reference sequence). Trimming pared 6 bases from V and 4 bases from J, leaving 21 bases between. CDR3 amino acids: CASSPLTGYAVTEAFF. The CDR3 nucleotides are TGTGCCAGCAGCCCACTCACAGGTTATGCGGTCACTGAAGCTTTCTTT.

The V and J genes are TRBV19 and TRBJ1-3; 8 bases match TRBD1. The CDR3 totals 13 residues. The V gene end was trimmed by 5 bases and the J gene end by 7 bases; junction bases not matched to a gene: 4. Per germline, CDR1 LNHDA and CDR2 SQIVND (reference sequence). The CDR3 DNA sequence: TGTGCCAGTAGTCCCAACAGGGGGAACACCATATATTTT. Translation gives CASSPNRGNTIYF.

This CDR3 reads CASSPGGSGNTIYF. In DNA form, the CDR3 reads TGTGCCAGCAGCCCCGGGGGCTCTGGAAACACCATATATTTT. J is TRBJ1-3 and V is TRBV11-3, with a tentative D call TRBD1 (5 bases). Trimming took off 5 bases at V and 0 bases at J, with 8 bases between the two ends. From germline, CDR1 is SGHNT and CDR2 YENEEA. This CDR3 has 14 residues.

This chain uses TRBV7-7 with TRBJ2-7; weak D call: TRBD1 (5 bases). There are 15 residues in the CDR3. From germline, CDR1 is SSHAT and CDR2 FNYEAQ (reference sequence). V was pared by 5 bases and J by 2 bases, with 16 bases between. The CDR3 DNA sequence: TGTGCCAGCAGCGTTGGGATTGGGGCCGCCTACGAGCAGTACTTC. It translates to CASSVGIGAAYEQYF.

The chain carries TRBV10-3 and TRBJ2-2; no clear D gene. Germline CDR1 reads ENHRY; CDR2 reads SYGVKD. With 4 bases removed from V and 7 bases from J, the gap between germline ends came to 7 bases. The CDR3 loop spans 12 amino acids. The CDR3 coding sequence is TGTGCCATCAGTGCTAGAGGCGGGGAGCTGTTTTTT. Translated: CAISARGGELFF.

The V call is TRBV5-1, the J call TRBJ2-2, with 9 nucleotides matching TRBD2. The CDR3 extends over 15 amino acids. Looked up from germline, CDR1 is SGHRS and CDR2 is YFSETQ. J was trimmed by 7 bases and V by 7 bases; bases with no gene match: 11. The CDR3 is CASGPAGGPNGELFF. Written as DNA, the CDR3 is TGCGCCAGCGGACCCGCGGGGGGGCCGAACGGGGAGCTGTTTTTT.

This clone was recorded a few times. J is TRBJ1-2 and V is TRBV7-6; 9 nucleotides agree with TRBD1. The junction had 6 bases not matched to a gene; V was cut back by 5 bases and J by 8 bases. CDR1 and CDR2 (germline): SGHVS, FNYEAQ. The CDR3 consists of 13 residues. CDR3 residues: CASSIQGAEGYTF. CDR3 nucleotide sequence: TGTGCCAGCAGCATACAGGGGGCGGAGGGCTACACCTTC.

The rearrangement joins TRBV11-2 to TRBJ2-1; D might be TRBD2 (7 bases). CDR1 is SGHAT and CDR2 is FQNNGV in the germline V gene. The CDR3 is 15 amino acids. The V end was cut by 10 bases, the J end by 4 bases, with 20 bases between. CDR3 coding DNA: TGTGCCACCACAGTAGGGGGGGCCTGGTACAATGAGCAGTTCTTC. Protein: CATTVGGAWYNEQFF.

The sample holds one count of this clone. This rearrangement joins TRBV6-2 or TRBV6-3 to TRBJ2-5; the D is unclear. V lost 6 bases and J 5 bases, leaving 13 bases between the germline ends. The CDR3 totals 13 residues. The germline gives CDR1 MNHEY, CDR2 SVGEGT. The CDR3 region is CASSYGREETQYF. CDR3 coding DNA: TGTGCCAGCAGCTATGGGCGAGAGGAGACCCAGTACTTC.

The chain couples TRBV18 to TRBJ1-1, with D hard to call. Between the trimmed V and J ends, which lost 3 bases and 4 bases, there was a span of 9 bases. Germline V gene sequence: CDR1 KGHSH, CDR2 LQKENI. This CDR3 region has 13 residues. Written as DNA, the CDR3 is TGTGCCAGCTCACCCCCATCCCCCACTGAAGCTTTCTTT. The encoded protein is CASSPPSPTEAFF. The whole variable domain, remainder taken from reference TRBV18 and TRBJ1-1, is NAGVMQNPRHLVRRRGQEARLRCSPMKGHSHVYWYRQLPEEGLKFMVYLQKENIIDESGMPKERFSAEFPKEGPSILRIQQVVRGDSAAYFCASSPPSPTEAFFGQGTRLTVV.